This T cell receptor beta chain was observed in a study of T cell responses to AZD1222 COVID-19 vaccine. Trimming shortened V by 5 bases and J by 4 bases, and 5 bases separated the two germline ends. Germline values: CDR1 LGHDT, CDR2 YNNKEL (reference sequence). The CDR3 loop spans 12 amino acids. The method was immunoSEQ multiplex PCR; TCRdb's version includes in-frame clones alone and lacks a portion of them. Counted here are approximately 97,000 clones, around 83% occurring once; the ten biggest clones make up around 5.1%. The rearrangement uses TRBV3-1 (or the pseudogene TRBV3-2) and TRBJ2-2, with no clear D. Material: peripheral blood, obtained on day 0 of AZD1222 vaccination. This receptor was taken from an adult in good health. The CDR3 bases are TGTGCCAGCAGCTTCGTCACCGGGGAGCTGTTTTTT. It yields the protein CASSFVTGELFF.